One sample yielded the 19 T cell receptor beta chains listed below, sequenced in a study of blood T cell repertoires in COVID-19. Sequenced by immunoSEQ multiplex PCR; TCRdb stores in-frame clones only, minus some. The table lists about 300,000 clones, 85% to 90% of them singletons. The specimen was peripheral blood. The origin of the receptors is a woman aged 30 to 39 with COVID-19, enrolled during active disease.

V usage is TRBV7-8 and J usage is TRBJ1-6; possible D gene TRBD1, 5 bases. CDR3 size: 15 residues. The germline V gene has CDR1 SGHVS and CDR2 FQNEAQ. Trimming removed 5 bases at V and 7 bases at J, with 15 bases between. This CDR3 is CASSLQPGENSPLHF. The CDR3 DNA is TGTGCCAGCAGCCTTCAGCCGGGGGAGAATTCACCCCTCCACTTT. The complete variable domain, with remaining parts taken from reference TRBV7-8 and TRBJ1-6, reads GAGVSQSPRYKVAKRGQDVALRCDPISGHVSLFWYQQALGQGPEFLTYFQNEAQLDKSGLPSDRFFAERPEGSVSTLKIQRTQQEDSAVYLCASSLQPGENSPLHFGNGTRLTVT.

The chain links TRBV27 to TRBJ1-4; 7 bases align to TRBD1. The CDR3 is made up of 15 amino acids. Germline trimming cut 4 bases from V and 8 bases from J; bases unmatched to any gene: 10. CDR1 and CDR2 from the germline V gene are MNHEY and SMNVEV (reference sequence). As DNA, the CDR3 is TGTGCCAGCAGTTATCTCGGGACAGTTACAGAAAAACTGTTTTTT. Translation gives CASSYLGTVTEKLFF.

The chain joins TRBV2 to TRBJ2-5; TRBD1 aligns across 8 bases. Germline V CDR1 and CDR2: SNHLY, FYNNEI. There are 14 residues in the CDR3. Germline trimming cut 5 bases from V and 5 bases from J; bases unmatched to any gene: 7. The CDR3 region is CASSPGQGTETQYF. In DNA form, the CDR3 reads TGTGCCAGCAGTCCCGGACAGGGAACGGAGACCCAGTACTTC.

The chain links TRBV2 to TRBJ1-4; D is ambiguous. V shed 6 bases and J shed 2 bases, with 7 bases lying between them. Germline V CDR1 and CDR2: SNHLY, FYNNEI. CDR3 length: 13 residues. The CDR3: CASSGRTNEKLFF. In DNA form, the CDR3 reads TGTGCCAGCAGCGGGAGGACTAATGAAAAACTGTTTTTT. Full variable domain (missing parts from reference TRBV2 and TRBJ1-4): EPEVTQTPSHQVTQMGQEVILRCVPISNHLYFYWYRQILGQKVEFLVSFYNNEISEKSEIFDDQFSVERPDGSNFTLKIRSTKLEDSAMYFCASSGRTNEKLFFGSGTQLSVL.

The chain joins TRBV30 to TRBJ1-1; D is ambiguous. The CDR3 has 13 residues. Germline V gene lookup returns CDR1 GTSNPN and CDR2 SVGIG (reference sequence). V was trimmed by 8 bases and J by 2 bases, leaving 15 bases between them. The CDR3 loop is CARGGHGNTEAFF. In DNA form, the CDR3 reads TGTGCCCGCGGCGGGCACGGAAACACTGAAGCTTTCTTT.

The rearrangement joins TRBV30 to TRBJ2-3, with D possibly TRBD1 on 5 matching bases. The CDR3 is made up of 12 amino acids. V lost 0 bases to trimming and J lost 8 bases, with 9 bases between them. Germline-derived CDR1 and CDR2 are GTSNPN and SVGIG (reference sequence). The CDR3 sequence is CAWSVRGFTQYF. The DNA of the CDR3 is TGTGCCTGGAGTGTAAGGGGCTTTACGCAGTATTTT.

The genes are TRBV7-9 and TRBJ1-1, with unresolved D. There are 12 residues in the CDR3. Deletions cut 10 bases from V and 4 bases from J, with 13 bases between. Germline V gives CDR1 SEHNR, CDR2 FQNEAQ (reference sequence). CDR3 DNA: TGTGCCACCCCCGAGTGGAGCACTGAAGCTTTCTTT. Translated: CATPEWSTEAFF.

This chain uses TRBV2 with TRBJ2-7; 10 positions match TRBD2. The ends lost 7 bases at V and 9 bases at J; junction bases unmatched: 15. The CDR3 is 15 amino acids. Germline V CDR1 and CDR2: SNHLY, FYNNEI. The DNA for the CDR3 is TGTGCCAGCAAAGAAGATACTAGCGGGGAGTCAGCGCAGTACTTC. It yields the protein CASKEDTSGESAQYF.

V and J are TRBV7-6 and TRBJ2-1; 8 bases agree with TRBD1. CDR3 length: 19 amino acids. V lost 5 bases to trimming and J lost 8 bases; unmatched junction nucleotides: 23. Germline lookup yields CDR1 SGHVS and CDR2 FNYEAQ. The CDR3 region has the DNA TGTGCCAGCAGCGACCCCGCACTTGACAGGGGAATCCCCCACGATGAGCAGTTCTTC. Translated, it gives CASSDPALDRGIPHDEQFF.

The chain's CDR3 is CSAVGGYGYTF. The CDR3 DNA follows: TGCAGCGCTGTGGGGGGCTATGGCTACACCTTC. The chain is built from TRBV29-1 and TRBJ1-2; a possible D gene is TRBD1 (5 bases). Trimming shortened V by 7 bases and J by 4 bases, and 10 bases separated the two germline ends. This CDR3 contains 11 residues. The germline V gene encodes CDR1 SQVTM and CDR2 ANQGSEA. Together with reference TRBV29-1 and TRBJ1-2, the CDR3 gives the full variable domain: SAVISQKPSRDICQRGTSLTIQCQVDSQVTMMFWYRQQPGQSLTLIATANQGSEATYESGFVIDKFPISRPNLTFSTLTVSNMSPEDSSIYLCSAVGGYGYTFGSGTRLTVV.

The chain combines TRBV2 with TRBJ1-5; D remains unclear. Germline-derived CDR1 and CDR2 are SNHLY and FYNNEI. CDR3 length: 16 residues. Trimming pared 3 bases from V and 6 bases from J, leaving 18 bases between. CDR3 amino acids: CASSDYRQILAQPQHF. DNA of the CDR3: TGTGCCAGCAGTGATTATAGGCAGATCTTAGCTCAGCCCCAGCATTTT.

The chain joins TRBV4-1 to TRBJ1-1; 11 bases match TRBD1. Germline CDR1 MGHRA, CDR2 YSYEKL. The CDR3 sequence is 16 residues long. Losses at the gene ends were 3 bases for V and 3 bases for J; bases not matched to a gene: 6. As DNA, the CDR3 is TGCGCCAGCAGCCATTTACCGGGACAGGGGGACACTGAAGCTTTCTTT. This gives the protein CASSHLPGQGDTEAFF.

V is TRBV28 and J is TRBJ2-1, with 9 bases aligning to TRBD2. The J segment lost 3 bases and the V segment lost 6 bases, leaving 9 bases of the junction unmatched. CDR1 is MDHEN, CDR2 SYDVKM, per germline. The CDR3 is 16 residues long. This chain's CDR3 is CASRRLSGGYYNEQFF. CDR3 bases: TGTGCCAGCAGGCGCCTAAGCGGGGGGTACTACAATGAGCAGTTCTTC. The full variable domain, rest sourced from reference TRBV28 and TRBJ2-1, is DVKVTQSSRYLVKRTGEKVFLECVQDMDHENMFWYRQDPGLGLRLIYFSYDVKMKEKGDIPEGYSVSREKKERFSLILESASTNQTSMYLCASRRLSGGYYNEQFFGPGTRLTVL.

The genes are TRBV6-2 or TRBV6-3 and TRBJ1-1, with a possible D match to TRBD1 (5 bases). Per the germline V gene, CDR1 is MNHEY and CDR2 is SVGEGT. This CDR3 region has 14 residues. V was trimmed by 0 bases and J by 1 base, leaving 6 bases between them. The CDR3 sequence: CASSYSGGNTEAFF. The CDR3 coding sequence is TGTGCCAGCAGTTACTCCGGGGGGAACACTGAAGCTTTCTTT.

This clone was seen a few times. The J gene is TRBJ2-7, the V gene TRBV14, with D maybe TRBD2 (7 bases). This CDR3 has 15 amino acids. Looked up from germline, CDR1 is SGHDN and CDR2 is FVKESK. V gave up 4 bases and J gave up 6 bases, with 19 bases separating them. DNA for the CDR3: TGTGCCAGCAGCCCTATGGTAGGGGGGGCGTCCGAGCAGTACTTC. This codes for CASSPMVGGASEQYF.

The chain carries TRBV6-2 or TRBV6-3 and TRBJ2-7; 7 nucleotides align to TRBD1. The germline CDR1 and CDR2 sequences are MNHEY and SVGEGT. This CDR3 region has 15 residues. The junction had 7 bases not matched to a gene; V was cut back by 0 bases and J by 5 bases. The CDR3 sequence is CASSYSGTAGDEQYF. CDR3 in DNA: TGTGCCAGCAGTTACTCGGGGACAGCCGGCGACGAGCAGTACTTC.

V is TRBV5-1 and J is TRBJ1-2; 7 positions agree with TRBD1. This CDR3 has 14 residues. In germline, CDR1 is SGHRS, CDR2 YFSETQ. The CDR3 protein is CATSRSEQGYGYTF. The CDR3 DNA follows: TGCGCAACCAGCAGGTCCGAACAGGGGTATGGCTACACCTTC.

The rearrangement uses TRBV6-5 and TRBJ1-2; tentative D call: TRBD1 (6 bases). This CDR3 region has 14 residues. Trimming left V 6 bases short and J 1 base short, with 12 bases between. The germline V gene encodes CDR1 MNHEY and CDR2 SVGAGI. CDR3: CASSAAGVNYGYTF. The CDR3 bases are TGTGCCAGCAGCGCCGCAGGGGTTAACTATGGCTACACCTTC.

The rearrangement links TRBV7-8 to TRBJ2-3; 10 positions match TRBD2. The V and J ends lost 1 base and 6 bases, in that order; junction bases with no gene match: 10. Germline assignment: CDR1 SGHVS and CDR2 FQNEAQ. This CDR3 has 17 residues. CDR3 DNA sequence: TGTGCCAGCAGCTTAGGTGGGACTAGCGCCCCCCCCGATACGCAGTATTTT. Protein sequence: CASSLGGTSAPPDTQYF. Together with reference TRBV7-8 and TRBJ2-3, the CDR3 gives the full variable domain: GAGVSQSPRYKVAKRGQDVALRCDPISGHVSLFWYQQALGQGPEFLTYFQNEAQLDKSGLPSDRFFAERPEGSVSTLKIQRTQQEDSAVYLCASSLGGTSAPPDTQYFGPGTRLTVL.